This TCR beta chain was captured by sequencing in a study of a mutant IDH1 vaccine in newly diagnosed glioma. Study summary: Therapy received beforehand was radiotherapy, temozolomide, or both, with most patients given both. Findings of the study overall: With respect to changes in top peripheral T cell clonotypes, pseudoprogression seemed unrelated.

For this clone: Its antigen is undetermined.

Sequenced by immunoSEQ multiplex PCR; TCRdb stores in-frame clones only, minus some. The sample includes about 44,000 clones, more than 85% seen only once; the top ten take less than 5%. V lost 1 base, J lost 8 bases, and 9 bases stayed unmatched. In germline, CDR1 is SGHTA, CDR2 FQGNSA. The CDR3 totals 15 residues. Time point here: week 23, last vaccination. One vaccine dose held 300 ug of mutant IDH1 20-mer peptide and came with topical imiquimod. The clonotype originates from a man in his fifties with glioma. Sequences were derived from PBMCs, sampled from a glioma patient whose treatment included an IDH1 peptide vaccine. The chain combines TRBV7-2 with TRBJ1-2; 8 bases line up with TRBD1. The CDR3 reads CASSLERQGAGGYTF. As DNA, the CDR3 is TGTGCCAGCAGCTTAGAGAGGCAGGGGGCCGGGGGCTACACCTTC.